This T cell receptor (beta chain) was identified during a study of CD8+CD57+ T cells in acquired aplastic anemia. Across the whole study: DNA from sorted CD4+ and CD8+ cells averaged 3.2 ug. Reads per healthy sample averaged around 10 million (CD4+) and under 13 million (CD8+).

As concerns this clonotype: Its antigen is not identified. It is likely a read error, because the conserved phenylalanine at the end of the CDR3 is missing. The DNA is omitted, as the CDR3 cannot be located on it reliably, and the CDR3 follows TCRdb's listing.

Study-wide points: In CD8+ cells, Simpson's diversity showed no significant difference between patients and controls. Comparison of patients with controls identified roughly 27 shared CD8+ CDR3 sequences.

The CDR3 is 14 amino acids long, termini counted. The germline gives CDR1 SNHLY, CDR2 FYNNEI. TCR beta VDJ and CDR3 profiles were obtained from a genomic DNA template. TCRdb itself ran the reads through MiXCR, one entry per CDR3 protein. Of approximately 380,000 distinct CDR3 sequences in the sample, about 70% were seen once. The material sequenced was sorted CD4+, CD8+, or CD8+CD57+ T cells (not recorded which) from PBMCs. The receptor was isolated from a human donor in good health, serving as a control. V and J are TRBV2 and TRBJ2-6; the table's D gene call, TRBD1, was not cross checked with the DNA. The CDR3 protein is CASSRDRNEKLLFG.